Reported below is one T cell receptor (beta chain). This record comes from a study of beta chain features in type 1 diabetes. cDNA synthesis used the whole RNA isolate, giving expressed TCRB sequences. Libraries were prepared by immunoSEQ multiplex PCR; TCRdb keeps only in-frame clonotypes and omits some of them. The sample has about half a million clones; 30% are singletons. Staining for CD45RO/CCR7/CD25/CD127/CD95/CD27 allowed sorting of CD4+ naive, central memory, regulatory and stem cell-like memory cells. Sequencing was performed on naive CD4+ T cells from blood. The sequence derives from a young man in good health.

The CDR3 spells CASSPGQPGEQFF. In DNA, the CDR3 is TGTGCCAGCAGCCCAGGACAACCTGGTGAGCAGTTCTTC. This chain uses TRBV7-2 with TRBJ2-1, with a possible D match to TRBD1 (5 bases). Germline CDR1 and CDR2: SGHTA and FQGNSA. V lost 5 bases and J lost 9, with 14 bases in between. The CDR3 is 13 residues long.